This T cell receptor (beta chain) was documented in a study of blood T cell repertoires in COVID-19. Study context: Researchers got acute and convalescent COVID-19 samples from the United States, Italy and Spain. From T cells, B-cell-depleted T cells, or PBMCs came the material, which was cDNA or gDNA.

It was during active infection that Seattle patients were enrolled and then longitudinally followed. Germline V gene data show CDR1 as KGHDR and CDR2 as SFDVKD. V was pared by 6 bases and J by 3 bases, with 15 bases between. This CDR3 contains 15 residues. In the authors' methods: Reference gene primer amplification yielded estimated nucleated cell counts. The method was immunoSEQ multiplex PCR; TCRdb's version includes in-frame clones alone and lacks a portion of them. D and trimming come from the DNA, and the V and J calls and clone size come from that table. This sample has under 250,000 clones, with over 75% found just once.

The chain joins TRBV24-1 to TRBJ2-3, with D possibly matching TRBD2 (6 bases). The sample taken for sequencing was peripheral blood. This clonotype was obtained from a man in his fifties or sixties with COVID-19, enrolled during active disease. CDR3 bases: TGTGCCACCAGTTCCCAAGGGGAGGATACAGATACGCAGTATTTT. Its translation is CATSSQGEDTDTQYF.